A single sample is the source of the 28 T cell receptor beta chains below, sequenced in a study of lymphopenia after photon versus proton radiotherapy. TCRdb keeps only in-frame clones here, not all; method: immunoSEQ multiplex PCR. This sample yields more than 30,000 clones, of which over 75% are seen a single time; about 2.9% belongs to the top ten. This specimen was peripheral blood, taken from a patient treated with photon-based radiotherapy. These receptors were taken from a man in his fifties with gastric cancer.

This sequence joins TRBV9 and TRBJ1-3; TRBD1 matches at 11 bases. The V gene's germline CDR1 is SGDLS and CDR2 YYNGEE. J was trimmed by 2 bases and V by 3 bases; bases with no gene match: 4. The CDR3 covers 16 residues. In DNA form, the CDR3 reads TGTGCCAGCAGCGCCCGGGGACAGGGGGCTGGAAACACCATATATTTT. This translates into CASSARGQGAGNTIYF.

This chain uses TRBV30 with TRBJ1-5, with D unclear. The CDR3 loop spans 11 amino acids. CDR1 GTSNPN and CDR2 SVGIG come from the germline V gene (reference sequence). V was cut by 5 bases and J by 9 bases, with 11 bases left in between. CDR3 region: CAWGGDLPQHF. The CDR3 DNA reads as TGTGCCTGGGGAGGTGATCTGCCCCAGCATTTT.

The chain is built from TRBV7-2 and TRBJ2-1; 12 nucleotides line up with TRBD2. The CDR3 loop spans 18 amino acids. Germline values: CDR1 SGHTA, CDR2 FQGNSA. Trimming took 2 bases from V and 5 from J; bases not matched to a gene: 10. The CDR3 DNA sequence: TGTGCCAGCAGCTTACCTCGACTAGCGGGAGTGTTCGACAATGAGCAGTTCTTC. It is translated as CASSLPRLAGVFDNEQFF.

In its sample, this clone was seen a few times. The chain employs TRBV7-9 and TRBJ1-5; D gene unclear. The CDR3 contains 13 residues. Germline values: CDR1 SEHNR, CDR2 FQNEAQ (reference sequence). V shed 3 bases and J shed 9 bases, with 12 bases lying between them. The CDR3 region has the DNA TGTGCCAGCAGCTTGGATCCCTCGTGGCCCCAGCATTTT. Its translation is CASSLDPSWPQHF.

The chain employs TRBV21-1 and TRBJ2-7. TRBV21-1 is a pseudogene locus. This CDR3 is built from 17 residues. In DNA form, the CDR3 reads TGTGCCAGCAGCAAAGGGGAGGCGGGACACTGTCTCGGCGAGCAGTACTTC. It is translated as CASSKGEAGHCLGEQYF.

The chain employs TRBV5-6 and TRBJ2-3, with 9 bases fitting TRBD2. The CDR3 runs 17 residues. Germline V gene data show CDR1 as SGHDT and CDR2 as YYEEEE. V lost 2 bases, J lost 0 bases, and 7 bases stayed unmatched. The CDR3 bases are TGTGCCAGCAGCTTTGTCGGACTAGCGCTAAGCACAGATACGCAGTATTTT. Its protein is CASSFVGLALSTDTQYF. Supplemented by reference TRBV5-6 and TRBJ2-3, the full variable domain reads DAGVTQSPTHLIKTRGQQVTLRCSPKSGHDTVSWYQQALGQGPQFIFQYYEEEERQRGNFPDRFSGHQFPNYSSELNVNALLLGDSALYLCASSFVGLALSTDTQYFGPGTRLTVL.

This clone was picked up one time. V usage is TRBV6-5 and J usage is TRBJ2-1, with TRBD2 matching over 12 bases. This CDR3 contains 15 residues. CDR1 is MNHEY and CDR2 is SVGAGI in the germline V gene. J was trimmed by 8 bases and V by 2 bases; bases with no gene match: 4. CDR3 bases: TGTGCCAGCAGTTACCGACTAGCGGGAGTGGATGAGCAGTTCTTC. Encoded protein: CASSYRLAGVDEQFF.

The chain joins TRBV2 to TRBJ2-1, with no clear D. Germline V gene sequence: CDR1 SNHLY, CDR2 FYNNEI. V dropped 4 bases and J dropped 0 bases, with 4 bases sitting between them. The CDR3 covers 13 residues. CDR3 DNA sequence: TGTGCCAGCAGTGTTAACTCCTACAATGAGCAGTTCTTC. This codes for CASSVNSYNEQFF.

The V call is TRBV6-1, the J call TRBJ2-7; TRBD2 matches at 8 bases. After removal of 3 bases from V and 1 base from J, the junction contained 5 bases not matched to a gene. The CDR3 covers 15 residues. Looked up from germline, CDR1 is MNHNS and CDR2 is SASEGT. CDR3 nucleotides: TGTGCCAGCAGTGAGATAGCGGGGAAGTCCTACGAGCAGTACTTC. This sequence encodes CASSEIAGKSYEQYF.

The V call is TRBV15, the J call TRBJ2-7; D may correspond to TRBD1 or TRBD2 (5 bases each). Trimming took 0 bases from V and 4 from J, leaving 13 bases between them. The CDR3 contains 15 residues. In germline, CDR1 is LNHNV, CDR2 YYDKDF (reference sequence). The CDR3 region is CATSRDRGRQYEQYF. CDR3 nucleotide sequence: TGTGCCACCAGCAGAGATCGGGGCAGGCAGTACGAGCAGTACTTC.

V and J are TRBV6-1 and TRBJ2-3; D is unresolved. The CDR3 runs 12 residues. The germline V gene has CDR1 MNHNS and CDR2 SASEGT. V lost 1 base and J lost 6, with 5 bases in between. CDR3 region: CASSEVGDTQYF. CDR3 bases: TGTGCCAGCAGTGAAGTTGGGGATACGCAGTATTTT.

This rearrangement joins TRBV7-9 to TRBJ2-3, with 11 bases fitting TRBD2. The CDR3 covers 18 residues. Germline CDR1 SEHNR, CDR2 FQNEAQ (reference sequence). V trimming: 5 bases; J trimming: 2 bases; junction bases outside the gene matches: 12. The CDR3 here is CASSPRLLAGADTDTQYF. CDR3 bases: TGTGCCAGCAGCCCGCGATTACTAGCGGGAGCCGACACAGATACGCAGTATTTT.

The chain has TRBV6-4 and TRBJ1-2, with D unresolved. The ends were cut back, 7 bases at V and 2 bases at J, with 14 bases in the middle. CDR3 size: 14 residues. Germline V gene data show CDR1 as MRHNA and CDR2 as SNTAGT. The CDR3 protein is CASTNPMGNYGYTF. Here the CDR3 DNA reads TGTGCCAGCACCAACCCGATGGGGAACTATGGCTACACCTTC.

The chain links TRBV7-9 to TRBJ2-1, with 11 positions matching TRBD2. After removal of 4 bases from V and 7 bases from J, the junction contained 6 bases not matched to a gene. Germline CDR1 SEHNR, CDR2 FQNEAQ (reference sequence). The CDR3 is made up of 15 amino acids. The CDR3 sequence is CASSWPGLAVNEQFF. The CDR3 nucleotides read TGTGCCAGCAGCTGGCCGGGACTAGCGGTGAATGAGCAGTTCTTC.

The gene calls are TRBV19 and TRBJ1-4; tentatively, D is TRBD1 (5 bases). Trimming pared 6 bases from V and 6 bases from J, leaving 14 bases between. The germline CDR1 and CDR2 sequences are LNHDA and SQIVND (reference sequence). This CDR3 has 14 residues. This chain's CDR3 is CASSTGTNYEKLFF. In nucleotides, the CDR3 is TGTGCCAGTAGCACCGGGACCAACTATGAAAAACTGTTTTTT.

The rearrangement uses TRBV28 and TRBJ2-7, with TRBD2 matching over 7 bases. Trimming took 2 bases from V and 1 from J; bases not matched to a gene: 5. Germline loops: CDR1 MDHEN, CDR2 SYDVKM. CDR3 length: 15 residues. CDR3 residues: CASSLGGEWSYEQYF. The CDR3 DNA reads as TGTGCCAGCAGTTTAGGGGGGGAATGGTCCTACGAGCAGTACTTC.

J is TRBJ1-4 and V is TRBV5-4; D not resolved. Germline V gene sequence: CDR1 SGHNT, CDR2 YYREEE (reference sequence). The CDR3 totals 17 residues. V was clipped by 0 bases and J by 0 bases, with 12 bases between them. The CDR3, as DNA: TGTGCCAGCAGCTTGGATGGCGGAAGTGCAACTAATGAAAAACTGTTTTTT. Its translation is CASSLDGGSATNEKLFF.

In nucleotides, the CDR3 is TGTGCCAGCTCACCAGGAGGGGCCAACAACTATGGCTACACCTTC. This codes for CASSPGGANNYGYTF. The chain is built from TRBV18 and TRBJ1-2, with D possibly TRBD1 on 5 matching bases. The CDR3 consists of 15 residues. Trimming took off 2 bases at V and 2 bases at J, with 12 bases between the two ends. CDR1 and CDR2 (germline): KGHSH, LQKENI. The complete variable domain, with remaining parts taken from reference TRBV18 and TRBJ1-2, reads NAGVMQNPRHLVRRRGQEARLRCSPMKGHSHVYWYRQLPEEGLKFMVYLQKENIIDESGMPKERFSAEFPKEGPSILRIQQVVRGDSAAYFCASSPGGANNYGYTFGSGTRLTVV.

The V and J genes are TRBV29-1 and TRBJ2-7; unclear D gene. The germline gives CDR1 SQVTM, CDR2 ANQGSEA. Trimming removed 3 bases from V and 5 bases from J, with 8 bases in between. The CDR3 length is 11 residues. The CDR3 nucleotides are TGCAGCGTTGACGGTGGAAACGAGCAGTACTTC. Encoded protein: CSVDGGNEQYF.

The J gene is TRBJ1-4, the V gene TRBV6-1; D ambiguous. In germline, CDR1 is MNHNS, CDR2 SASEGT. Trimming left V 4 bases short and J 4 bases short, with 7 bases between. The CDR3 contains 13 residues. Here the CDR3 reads CASSARINEKLFF. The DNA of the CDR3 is TGTGCCAGCAGTGCAAGGATTAATGAAAAACTGTTTTTT.

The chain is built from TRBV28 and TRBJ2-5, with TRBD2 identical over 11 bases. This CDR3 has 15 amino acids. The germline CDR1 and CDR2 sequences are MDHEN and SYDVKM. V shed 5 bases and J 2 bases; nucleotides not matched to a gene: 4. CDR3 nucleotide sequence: TGTGCCAGCAGTACGACTAGCGGGATACAAGAGACCCAGTACTTC. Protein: CASSTTSGIQETQYF.

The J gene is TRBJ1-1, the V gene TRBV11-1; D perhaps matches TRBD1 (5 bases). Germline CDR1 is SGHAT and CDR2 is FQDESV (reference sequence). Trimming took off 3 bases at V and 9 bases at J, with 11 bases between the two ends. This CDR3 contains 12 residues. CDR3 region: CASSFLTDKAFF. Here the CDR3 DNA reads TGTGCCAGCAGCTTCCTGACAGATAAAGCTTTCTTT.

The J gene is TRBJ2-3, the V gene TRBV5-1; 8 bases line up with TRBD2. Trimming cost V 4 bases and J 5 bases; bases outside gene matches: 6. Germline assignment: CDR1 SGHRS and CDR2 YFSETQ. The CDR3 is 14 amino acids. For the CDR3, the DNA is TGCGCCAGCAGCCGAGGAACTAGCGGAGATACGCAGTATTTT. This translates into CASSRGTSGDTQYF.

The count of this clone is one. The CDR3: CASSLTVGSTDTQYF. In DNA form, the CDR3 reads TGTGCCAGCAGCTTAACGGTGGGCAGCACAGATACGCAGTATTTT. V gene TRBV7-3 combines with J gene TRBJ2-3; no clear D. The CDR3 totals 15 residues. V was pared by 0 bases and J by 0 bases, with 7 bases between. In germline, CDR1 is SGHTA, CDR2 FQGTGA.

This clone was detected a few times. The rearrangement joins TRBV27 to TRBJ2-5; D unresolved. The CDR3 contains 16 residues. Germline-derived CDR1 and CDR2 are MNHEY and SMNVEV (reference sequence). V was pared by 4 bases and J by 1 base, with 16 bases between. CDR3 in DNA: TGTGCCAGCAGTTCCCTTAGGACGGACCGCCAAGAGACCCAGTACTTC. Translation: CASSSLRTDRQETQYF.

The CDR3 region has the DNA TGTGCCACCCAAGAGGCAAATGGCTACACCTTC. This codes for CATQEANGYTF. The chain recombines TRBV7-9 with TRBJ1-2; the D is unclear. Trimming left V 10 bases short and J 6 bases short, with 12 bases between. The germline V gene encodes CDR1 SEHNR and CDR2 FQNEAQ (reference sequence). The CDR3 consists of 11 residues.

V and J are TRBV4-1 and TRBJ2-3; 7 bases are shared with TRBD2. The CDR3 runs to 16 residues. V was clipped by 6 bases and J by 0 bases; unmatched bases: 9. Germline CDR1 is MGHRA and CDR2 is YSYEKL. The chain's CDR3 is CASSRSAGASTDTQYF. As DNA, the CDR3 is TGCGCCAGCAGTCGTTCTGCGGGAGCGAGCACAGATACGCAGTATTTT.

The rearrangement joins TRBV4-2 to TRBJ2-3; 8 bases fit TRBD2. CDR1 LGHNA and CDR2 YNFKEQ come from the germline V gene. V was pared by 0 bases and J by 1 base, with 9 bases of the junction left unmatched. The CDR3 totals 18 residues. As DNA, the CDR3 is TGTGCCAGCAGCCAAGATCCGGGCGTACTAGCGGGCACAGATACGCAGTATTTT. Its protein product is CASSQDPGVLAGTDTQYF.